This entry concerns a single TCR beta chain. Its antigen remains unknown. Sample treatment: oral pan-JAK inhibitor, 5-10 mg twice daily. The sample comes from a study of CD8+ T cells in alopecia areata. Study-wide results and caveats: It was observed that many expanded lesional clones persisted in scalp and blood during tofacitinib. Uncertain still, given a single nonresponder, is whether baseline CD8+ expansion links to response.

RNA, once extracted, was reverse transcribed into cDNA for use as the sequencing template. Assay: immunoSEQ multiplex PCR; the TCRdb copy retains only in-frame clones and omits some. The sample shows fewer than 250,000 clones, around 43% of them seen only once. The CDR3 has 13 residues. V was trimmed by 6 bases and J by 4 bases, leaving 12 bases between them. The germline V gene has CDR1 MNHNS and CDR2 SASEGT. The chain has TRBV6-1 and TRBJ1-1; D is possibly TRBD1 (6 bases). This sequence was found in a human donor with alopecia areata. The input for sequencing was CD4+ T cells sorted from blood, taken around week 36, from a patient treated with tofacitinib. The CDR3 loop is CASRITGITEAFF. The CDR3 DNA sequence: TGTGCCAGCAGGATAACAGGGATCACTGAAGCTTTCTTT.